This T cell receptor beta chain originates from a study of T cells after posttransplantation cyclophosphamide. General observations from the study: Blood and skin or GI T cell repertoires showed limited TRB overlap. Later blood repertoires were often dominated by clones from the donor CD8+ memory compartment. Recipient CMV seropositivity and CMV reactivation strongly tracked TRB clonality.

Concerning this clone itself: The antigen remains undetermined.

This CDR3 comprises 14 residues. V shed 2 bases and J shed 4 bases, with 11 bases lying between them. CDR1 and CDR2 from the germline V gene are SGHAT and FQNNGV. Measured with immunoSEQ multiplex PCR; TCRdb has only the in-frame clones, and not every one. The profile covers around 66,000 clones, with 85% to 95% appearing a single time and approximately 2.7% taken by the ten largest. The related graft donor's blood sample was taken on the day of bone marrow donation. The chain links TRBV11-2 to TRBJ1-1; TRBD1 is a possible D gene (6 bases). The receptor comes from a young woman in good health and a related stem cell transplant donor. The sequenced sample consisted of PBMCs. CDR3 DNA sequence: TGTGCCAGCAGCTTAATCAGGGGTGGCACTGAAGCTTTCTTT. As protein: CASSLIRGGTEAFF.